The 14 T cell receptor beta chains below were found in one sample sequenced in a study of blood T cell repertoires in COVID-19. The data were produced by immunoSEQ multiplex PCR, yet TCRdb's version contains in-frame clones alone and is incomplete. The sample carries about 270,000 clones, about 85% recorded once. The sample comprised PBMCs or T cells enriched from blood (not recorded which). These receptor sequences come from a woman in her 50s who had recovered from COVID-19.

This clone was counted a single time. The chain couples TRBV7-2 to TRBJ2-1; 7 bases match TRBD1. The CDR3 extends over 15 amino acids. CDR1 is SGHTA, CDR2 FQGNSA, per germline. J was trimmed by 7 bases and V by 5 bases; bases with no gene match: 11. In DNA form, the CDR3 reads TGTGCCAGCAGCCTTCGACAGGGCCAGGGGAATGAGCAGTTCTTC. It encodes CASSLRQGQGNEQFF.

The chain recombines TRBV18 with TRBJ2-3, with a tentative D call TRBD1 (5 bases). The CDR3 is made up of 14 amino acids. CDR1 is KGHSH and CDR2 is LQKENI in the germline V gene. V was clipped by 4 bases and J by 2 bases, with 10 bases between them. The CDR3 DNA reads as TGTGCCAGCTCACGACAGCCCTACACAGATACGCAGTATTTT. This codes for CASSRQPYTDTQYF. The entire variable domain, with the rest obtained from reference TRBV18 and TRBJ2-3, is as follows: NAGVMQNPRHLVRRRGQEARLRCSPMKGHSHVYWYRQLPEEGLKFMVYLQKENIIDESGMPKERFSAEFPKEGPSILRIQQVVRGDSAAYFCASSRQPYTDTQYFGPGTRLTVL.

The CDR3 loop reads CASSEFGGVDNQPQHF. The CDR3 DNA is TGTGCCAGCAGTGAATTTGGGGGCGTAGACAATCAGCCCCAGCATTTT. The chain carries TRBV6-1 and TRBJ1-5, with D possibly matching TRBD1 (6 bases). V lost 2 bases and J lost 3, with 14 bases in between. The CDR3 extends over 16 amino acids. CDR1 is MNHNS, CDR2 SASEGT, per germline.

The chain's CDR3 is CASSQDGAGINEKLFF. CDR3 in DNA: TGCGCCAGCAGCCAGGACGGGGCGGGGATTAATGAAAAACTGTTTTTT. The chain employs TRBV4-3 and TRBJ1-4; a possible D gene is TRBD1 (5 bases). CDR3 size: 16 residues. Germline assignment: CDR1 LGHNA and CDR2 YSLEER. Trimming left V 3 bases short and J 4 bases short, with 15 bases between.

The chain combines TRBV20-1 with TRBJ1-1; a possible D gene is TRBD1 (6 bases). V lost 6 bases and J lost 13, with 15 bases in between. Germline assignment: CDR1 DFQATT and CDR2 SNEGSKA (reference sequence). The CDR3 length is 10 residues. DNA for the CDR3: TGCAGTGCCCCGACAGGACTCGTTTTCTTT. Translating gives CSAPTGLVFF.

The chain carries TRBV19 and TRBJ1-2, with 11 bases aligning to TRBD1. Germline assignment: CDR1 LNHDA and CDR2 SQIVND (reference sequence). The CDR3 is 15 amino acids. After removal of 6 bases from V and 4 bases from J, the junction contained 7 bases not matched to a gene. CDR3 sequence: CASSPGTGGSYGYTF. The CDR3 bases are TGTGCCAGTAGCCCCGGGACAGGGGGTAGCTATGGCTACACCTTC.

The chain couples TRBV6-2 or TRBV6-3 to TRBJ2-7; weak D call: TRBD2 (5 bases). Germline V gene lookup returns CDR1 MNHEY and CDR2 SVGEGT. The CDR3 is made up of 11 amino acids. Trimming pared 6 bases from V and 6 bases from J, leaving 9 bases between. CDR3 sequence (DNA): TGTGCCAGCAGCCAAGGAGGCGAGCAGTACTTC. This encodes CASSQGGEQYF.

CDR3 sequence reads: CAWSVGGSSYEQFF. The CDR3 DNA reads as TGTGCCTGGAGTGTGGGCGGGAGTAGCTATGAGCAGTTCTTC. The rearrangement joins TRBV30 to TRBJ2-1; 7 bases agree with TRBD2. Germline trimming cut 0 bases from V and 8 bases from J; bases unmatched to any gene: 7. The germline gives CDR1 GTSNPN, CDR2 SVGIG (reference sequence). The CDR3 has 14 amino acids.

V is TRBV18 and J is TRBJ2-5; weak D call: TRBD1 (6 bases). V gave up 3 bases and J gave up 4 bases, with 15 bases separating them. The length of the CDR3 is 15 residues. Germline lookup yields CDR1 KGHSH and CDR2 LQKENI. The CDR3 DNA sequence: TGTGCCAGCTCACCGGGGGCAGGCGCCTTAGAGACCCAGTACTTC. It specifies CASSPGAGALETQYF.

This chain connects TRBV18 to TRBJ2-7, with TRBD1 matching 10 bases. This CDR3 has 15 residues. Losses at the gene ends were 3 bases for V and 0 bases for J; bases not matched to a gene: 2. Germline CDR1 reads KGHSH; CDR2 reads LQKENI. For the CDR3, the DNA is TGTGCCAGCTCACCCCGGGACAGGGGCTCCTACGAGCAGTACTTC. It encodes CASSPRDRGSYEQYF.

Here the CDR3 reads CASSSLAGGAEQYF. The DNA for the CDR3 is TGTGCCAGCAGCTCGCTAGCGGGAGGAGCCGAGCAGTACTTC. The V and J genes are TRBV5-8 and TRBJ2-7, with TRBD2 matching over 11 bases. The CDR3 consists of 14 residues. Trimming took 3 bases from V and 6 from J; bases not matched to a gene: 5. The germline V gene has CDR1 SGHTS and CDR2 YDEGEE.

CDR3 loop: CASSAGYGVNTGEAFF. The CDR3 DNA follows: TGTGCCAGCAGCGCAGGTTACGGGGTCAACACGGGGGAAGCTTTCTTT. The V call is TRBV27, the J call TRBJ1-1; D is unclear. CDR1 is MNHEY, CDR2 SMNVEV, per germline (reference sequence). CDR3 length: 16 amino acids. The ends were cut back, 6 bases at V and 8 bases at J, with 25 bases in the middle.

V gene TRBV28 combines with J gene TRBJ2-3, with D unresolved. Trimming removed 2 bases from V and 1 base from J, with 7 bases in between. The CDR3 runs to 14 residues. Germline-derived CDR1 and CDR2 are MDHEN and SYDVKM. Here the CDR3 DNA reads TGTGCCAGCAGTTTAGGGCGACGCACAGATACGCAGTATTTT. It yields the protein CASSLGRRTDTQYF.

The chain carries TRBV19 and TRBJ2-1, with D maybe TRBD2 (6 bases). Germline V gene data show CDR1 as LNHDA and CDR2 as SQIVND (reference sequence). This CDR3 contains 15 residues. V gave up 6 bases and J gave up 3 bases, with 15 bases separating them. The DNA of the CDR3 is TGTGCCAGTAGCCTAGGGCCGGGACTCTACAATGAGCAGTTCTTC. Protein: CASSLGPGLYNEQFF.